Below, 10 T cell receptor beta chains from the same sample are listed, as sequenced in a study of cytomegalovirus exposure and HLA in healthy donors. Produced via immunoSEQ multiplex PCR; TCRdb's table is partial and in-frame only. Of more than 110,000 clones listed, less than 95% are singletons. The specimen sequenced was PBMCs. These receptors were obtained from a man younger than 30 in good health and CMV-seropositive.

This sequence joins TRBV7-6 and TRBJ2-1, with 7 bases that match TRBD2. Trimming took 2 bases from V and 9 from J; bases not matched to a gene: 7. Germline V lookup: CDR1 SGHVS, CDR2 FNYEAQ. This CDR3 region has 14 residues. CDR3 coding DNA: TGTGCCAGCAGCTTAAGAGCGGGGCGTCTTGAGCAGTTCTTC. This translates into CASSLRAGRLEQFF.

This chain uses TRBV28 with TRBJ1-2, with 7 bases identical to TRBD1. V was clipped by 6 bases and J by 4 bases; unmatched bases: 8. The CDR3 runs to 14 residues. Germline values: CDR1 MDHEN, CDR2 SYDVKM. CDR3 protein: CASRGDSRSYGYTF. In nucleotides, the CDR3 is TGTGCCAGCAGGGGGGACAGCCGTTCCTATGGCTACACCTTC.

CDR3 sequence: CASSGPTGFPSYEQYF. The DNA for the CDR3 is TGTGCCAGCAGTGGTCCTACAGGTTTCCCCTCCTACGAGCAGTACTTC. The J gene is TRBJ2-7, the V gene TRBV25-1; a weak D match, TRBD1 (5 bases). CDR1 is MGHDK and CDR2 is SYGVNS in the germline V gene. Trimming took 4 bases from V and 0 from J, leaving 16 bases between them. The length of the CDR3 is 16 residues.

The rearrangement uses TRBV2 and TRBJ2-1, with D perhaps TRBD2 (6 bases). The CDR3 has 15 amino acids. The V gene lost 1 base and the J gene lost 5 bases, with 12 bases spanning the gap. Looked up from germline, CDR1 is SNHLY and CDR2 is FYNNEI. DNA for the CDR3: TGTGCCAGCAGTGAAGGCCGGGACTTACACAATGAGCAGTTCTTC. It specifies CASSEGRDLHNEQFF.

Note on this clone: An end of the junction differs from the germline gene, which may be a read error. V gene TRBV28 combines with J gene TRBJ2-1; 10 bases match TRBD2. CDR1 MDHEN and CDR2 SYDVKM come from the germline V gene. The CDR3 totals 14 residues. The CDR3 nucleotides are TGTGCCAGCAATTTACTAGCGGGACCGGATGAGCAGTTCTTC. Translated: CASNLLAGPDEQFF.

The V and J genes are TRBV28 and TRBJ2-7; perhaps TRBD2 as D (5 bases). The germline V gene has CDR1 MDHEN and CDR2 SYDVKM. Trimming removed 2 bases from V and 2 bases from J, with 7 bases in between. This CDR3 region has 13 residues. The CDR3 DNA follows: TGTGCCAGCAGTTTACGAGGGCCCTACGAGCAGTACTTC. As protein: CASSLRGPYEQYF.

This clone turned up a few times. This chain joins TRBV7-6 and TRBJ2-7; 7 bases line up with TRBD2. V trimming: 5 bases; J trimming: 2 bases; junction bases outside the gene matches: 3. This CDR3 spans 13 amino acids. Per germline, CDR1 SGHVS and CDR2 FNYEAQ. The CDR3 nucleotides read TGTGCCAGCAGCCCGGGACTAACCTACGAGCAGTACTTC. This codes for CASSPGLTYEQYF.

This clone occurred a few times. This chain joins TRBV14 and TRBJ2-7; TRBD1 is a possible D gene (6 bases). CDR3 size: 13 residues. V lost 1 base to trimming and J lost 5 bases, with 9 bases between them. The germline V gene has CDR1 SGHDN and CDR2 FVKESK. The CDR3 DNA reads TGTGCCAGCAGCCAAGCAGGGGATGACGAGCAGTACTTC. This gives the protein CASSQAGDDEQYF.

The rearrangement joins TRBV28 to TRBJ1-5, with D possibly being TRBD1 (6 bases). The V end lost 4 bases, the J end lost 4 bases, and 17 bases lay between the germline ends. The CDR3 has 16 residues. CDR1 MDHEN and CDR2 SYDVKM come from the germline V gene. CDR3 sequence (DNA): TGTGCCAGCAGTTCCCGGGTGGGGGGGCTTAATCAGCCCCAGCATTTT. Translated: CASSSRVGGLNQPQHF.

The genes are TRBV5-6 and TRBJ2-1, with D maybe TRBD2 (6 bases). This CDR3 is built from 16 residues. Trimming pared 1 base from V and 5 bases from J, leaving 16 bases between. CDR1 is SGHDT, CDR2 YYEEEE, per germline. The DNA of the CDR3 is TGTGCCAGCAGCTTGCCGGAAGACGGGGAGGACAATGAGCAGTTCTTC. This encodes CASSLPEDGEDNEQFF.